This TCR beta chain was observed in a study of OX40 agonist ivuxolimab in advanced cancers. For context, the study as a whole: Ivuxolimab, which targeted the costimulatory receptor OX40 (CD134), was an agonistic, fully human IgG2 monoclonal antibody. Intravenous ivuxolimab was administered to patients every 2 weeks at six dose levels: 0.01, 0.1, 0.3, 1.5, 3 and 10 mg/kg. Among the 50 to 55 dose-escalation patients, about 19 had hepatocellular carcinoma, approximately 15 melanoma, 9 renal cell carcinoma and 9 head and neck cancer. In the dose-escalation cohort, nearly 85% of patients were male, and the mean age was roughly 56 years with a range of about 20 to 80. Prior anti-PD-1, anti-PD-L1 or anti-CTLA-4 therapy was permitted, and checkpoint inhibitors had been received by about two fifths of dose-escalation patients. Partial responses were achieved by three dose-escalation patients, of whom one had hepatocellular carcinoma and two had cutaneous melanoma. Peripheral TCRbeta sequencing aimed to test whether ivuxolimab altered TCR sequence diversity and caused clonal T-cell expansion. The paper reports the monotherapy dose-escalation portion (N = 52 patients) of the phase I ivuxolimab trial. Results and caveats for the whole study, not just this receptor: Which antigens the clonally expanded peripheral T cells were specific for was not determined. At doses of 0.1 to 3.0 mg/kg, clonal expansion of both CD4+ and CD8+ T cells in blood was seen between baseline and week 6. After ivuxolimab, expanded clones were on average more numerous among CD8+ T cells than among CD4+ T cells. In partial responders in the 0.1-3.0 mg/kg groups, normalized peripheral clonal expansion was found to be among the lowest, especially among CD8+ T cells. Low levels of normalized T-cell clonal expansion were also seen in some nonresponding patients.

Patients with autoimmune disease history or receiving systemic immunosuppression were excluded from the trial. In every dose cohort, peripheral blood was drawn for TCR sequencing at baseline, cycle 4 day 1, and cycle 7 day 1. The samples were taken from a phase I, first-in-human, multicenter, open-label dose-escalation trial of ivuxolimab. Adults with locally advanced or metastatic melanoma, renal cell carcinoma, hepatocellular carcinoma or head and neck squamous cell carcinoma were enrolled in the trial. CD4+ and CD8+ T cells were sorted separately from peripheral blood before TCR sequencing. Via the germline V gene, CDR1 is SNHLY and CDR2 FYNNEI. V gives up 7 bases and J gives up 1 base, and the segment between their germline ends measures 14 bases. Measured from the cysteine to the phenylalanine, the CDR3 is 14 residues long. The DNA shown is the 42-base CDR3, in frame from base 1. About this clone itself: Its antigen is unknown. The sample holds no much larger clone one base away, and base qualities are not on file.

Genomic DNA was isolated from the sorted cells so that the TCRbeta CDR3 region could be sequenced. The immunoSEQ Assay was used to sequence the TCRbeta CDR3 regions. The table comes from immuneACCESS by way of TCRdb, which keeps in-frame sequences with V and J called. Part of the clones is missing from these tables; in studies checked, under half for an unresolved V gene and the rest for unknown reasons. Counted in this sample were about 48,000 clones; approximately 84% of them appeared once. The leading ten clones occupy about 1.1% of the sample. The input for sequencing was CD4+ or CD8+ T cells sorted from blood, taken in a trial of the OX40 agonist ivuxolimab. The chain employs TRBV2 and TRBJ2-7; perhaps TRBD2 is the D gene, with 7 bases matching. The TCR sequence derives from an adult with an advanced solid tumor such as melanoma, head and neck, liver or kidney cancer. The DNA reads as follows: TGTGCCAGCATCTCGGCGGGGGCTTCCTACGAGCAGTACTTC. It translates to CASISAGASYEQYF.